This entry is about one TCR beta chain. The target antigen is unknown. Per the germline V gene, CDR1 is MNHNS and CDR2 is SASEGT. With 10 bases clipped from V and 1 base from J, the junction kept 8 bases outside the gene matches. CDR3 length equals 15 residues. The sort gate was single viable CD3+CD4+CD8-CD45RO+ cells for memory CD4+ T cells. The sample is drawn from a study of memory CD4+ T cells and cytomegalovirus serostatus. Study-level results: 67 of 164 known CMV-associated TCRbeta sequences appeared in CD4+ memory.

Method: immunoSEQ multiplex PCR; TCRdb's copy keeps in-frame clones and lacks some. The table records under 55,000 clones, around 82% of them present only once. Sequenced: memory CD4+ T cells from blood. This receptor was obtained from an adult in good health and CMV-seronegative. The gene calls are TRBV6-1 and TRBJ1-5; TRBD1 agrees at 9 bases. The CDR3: CAIGQGRWSNQPQHF. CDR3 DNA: TGTGCCATTGGACAGGGGAGATGGAGCAATCAGCCCCAGCATTTT.